Reported below is one TCR beta chain. Its antigen is currently not known. The record has no base qualities; no much larger clone is one base away. This specimen comes from a study of T cell responses to AZD1222 COVID-19 vaccine (TCRdb year 2021). Context from the whole study: Because spike-specific TCR depth and breadth did not differ between the two schedules, AZD1222 recipients who got a second dose at roughly 4 weeks were pooled with those who got a second dose at roughly 12 weeks. TCR sequencing was performed for over 230 trial participants, of whom roughly 200 were given two doses of AZD1222 and around 25 were given two doses of MenACWY control vaccine. Trial participants were enrolled into age subgroups of 18-55, 56-69 and 70-plus years, which contained about 150, 27 and 61 TCR-sequenced participants, respectively. General study outcomes and caveats: After two AZD1222 doses, both the breadth and the depth of spike-specific TCRs were significantly higher than at day 0 and than in MenACWY recipients. The 56-69-year group was small, and its depth increase did not reach significance, likely because of low power. CD4 TCRs associated with the vaccine covered the entire spike protein, and the dominant responses were in regions 160-218 and 743-854. Because no samples from the day 14 peak response were available, repertoires could be characterized only after the peak T cell response. Only a handful of AZD1222 recipients were SARS-CoV-2 seropositive at baseline, limiting conclusions about previously exposed vaccinees. Reportedly, almost half of the unique spike-specific TCRs recognized epitopes lying outside the regions that are mutated in the B.1.351 and B.1.1.7 variants. Participants were mostly white British, with more females than males. The authors suggested clonal diversity may have been underestimated.

The CDR3 regions of human TCRbeta chains were subjected to immunosequencing. In the paper's pipeline: TCRs in the repertoires were matched against a reference library of SARS-CoV-2-specific TCRs that had been generated with the MIRA antigen-specificity platform. Breadth was defined as the fraction of unique TCRs that were SARS-CoV-2-associated. Depth was defined as the fraction of total T cells that were SARS-CoV-2-associated. Using the MIRA data, each spike-specific TCR was assigned both to the spike region to which the TCR was reactive and to a CD4 or CD8 class. Log10-transformed breadth and depth values were compared by one-way ANOVA with Sidak's multiple comparisons tests. TCRdb stores this immuneACCESS table with in-frame sequences only. Part of the clones is absent; in the studies checked, under half of the shortfall reflects unresolved V genes, and no reason is known for the rest. V, J and clone size reflect that table, while D and trimming were determined from the DNA. Counted in this sample were roughly 150,000 clones; around nine tenths of them appeared once. Jointly, the top ten make up around 5.2% of the sample.

The time point label, read with the paper, signifies: baseline before first vaccination. Vaccinee samples were obtained from the UK trials COV001 and COV002, which included a single-blind randomized controlled phase 2/3 trial of AZD1222 (ChAdOx1 nCoV-19) in healthy adults. Trial participant PBMC samples were collected at day 0 and day 28 after the second dose for TCRbeta chain sequencing. The germline V gene gives CDR1 as SGHRS and CDR2 as YFSETQ. The CDR3 goes from the cysteine to the phenylalanine over 15 residues. Just the 45-base CDR3 DNA is kept, in frame starting at base 1. Relative to germline, V is missing 4 bases and J is missing 3 bases, with 9 bases of the junction outside any gene match.

Rearrangement joined TRBV5-1 to TRBJ2-7; 8 nucleotides in the junction match TRBD1. The origin of this receptor is an adult in good health. Specimen: peripheral blood, collected on day 0 of AZD1222 vaccination. The CDR3 is CASSSGTGLNYEQYF. The DNA sequence is TGCGCCAGCAGCAGTGGGACAGGCCTTAACTACGAGCAGTACTTC.